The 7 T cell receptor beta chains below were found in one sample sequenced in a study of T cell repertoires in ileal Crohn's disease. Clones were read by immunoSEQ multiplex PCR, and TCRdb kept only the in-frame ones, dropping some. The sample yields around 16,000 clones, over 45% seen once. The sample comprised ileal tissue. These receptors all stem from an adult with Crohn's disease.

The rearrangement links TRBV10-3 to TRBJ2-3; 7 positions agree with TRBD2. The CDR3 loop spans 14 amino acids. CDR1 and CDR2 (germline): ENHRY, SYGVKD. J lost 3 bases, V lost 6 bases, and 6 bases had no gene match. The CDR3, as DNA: TGTGCCATCAGGAGGGAGGGACGGACAGATACGCAGTATTTT. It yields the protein CAIRREGRTDTQYF.

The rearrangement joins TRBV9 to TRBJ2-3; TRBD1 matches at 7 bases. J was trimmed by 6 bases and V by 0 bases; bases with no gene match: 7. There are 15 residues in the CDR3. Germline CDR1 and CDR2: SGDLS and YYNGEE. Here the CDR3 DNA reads TGTGCCAGCAGCGTAGGCAACAGGGGTTCGGATACGCAGTATTTT. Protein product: CASSVGNRGSDTQYF.

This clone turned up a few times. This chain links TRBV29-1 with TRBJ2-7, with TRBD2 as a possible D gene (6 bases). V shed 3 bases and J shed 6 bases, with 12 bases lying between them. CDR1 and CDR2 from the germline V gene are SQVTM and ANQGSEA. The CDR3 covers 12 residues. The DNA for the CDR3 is TGCAGCGTTGACCTACTAGCAGGCGAGCAGTACTTC. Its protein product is CSVDLLAGEQYF.

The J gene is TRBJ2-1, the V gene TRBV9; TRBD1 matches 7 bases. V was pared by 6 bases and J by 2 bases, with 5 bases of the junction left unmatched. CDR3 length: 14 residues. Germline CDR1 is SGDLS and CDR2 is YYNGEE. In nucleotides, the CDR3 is TGTGCCAGCAATAAACAGGGGACCTACAATGAGCAGTTCTTC. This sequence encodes CASNKQGTYNEQFF.

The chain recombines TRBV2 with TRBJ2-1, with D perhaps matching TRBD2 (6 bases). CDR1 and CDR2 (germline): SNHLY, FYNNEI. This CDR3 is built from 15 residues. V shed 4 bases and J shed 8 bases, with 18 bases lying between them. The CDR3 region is CASSGGTGTWDEQFF. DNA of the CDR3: TGTGCCAGCAGTGGGGGGACTGGGACCTGGGATGAGCAGTTCTTC.

The CDR3 region has the DNA TGCGCCAGCAGCTTGGACCTAGCGCAACTCTACGAGCAGTACTTC. Residues: CASSLDLAQLYEQYF. The chain is built from TRBV5-1 and TRBJ2-7, with a tentative D call TRBD2 (6 bases). The CDR3 length is 15 residues. Per germline, CDR1 SGHRS and CDR2 YFSETQ. The V gene lost 0 bases and the J gene lost 3 bases, with 13 bases spanning the gap.

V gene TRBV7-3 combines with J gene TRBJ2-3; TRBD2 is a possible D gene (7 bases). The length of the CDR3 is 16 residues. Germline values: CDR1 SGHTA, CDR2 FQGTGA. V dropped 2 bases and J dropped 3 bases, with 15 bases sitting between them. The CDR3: CASSLRGAAGTDTQYF. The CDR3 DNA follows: TGTGCCAGCAGCTTACGGGGGGCAGCGGGTACAGATACGCAGTATTTT.